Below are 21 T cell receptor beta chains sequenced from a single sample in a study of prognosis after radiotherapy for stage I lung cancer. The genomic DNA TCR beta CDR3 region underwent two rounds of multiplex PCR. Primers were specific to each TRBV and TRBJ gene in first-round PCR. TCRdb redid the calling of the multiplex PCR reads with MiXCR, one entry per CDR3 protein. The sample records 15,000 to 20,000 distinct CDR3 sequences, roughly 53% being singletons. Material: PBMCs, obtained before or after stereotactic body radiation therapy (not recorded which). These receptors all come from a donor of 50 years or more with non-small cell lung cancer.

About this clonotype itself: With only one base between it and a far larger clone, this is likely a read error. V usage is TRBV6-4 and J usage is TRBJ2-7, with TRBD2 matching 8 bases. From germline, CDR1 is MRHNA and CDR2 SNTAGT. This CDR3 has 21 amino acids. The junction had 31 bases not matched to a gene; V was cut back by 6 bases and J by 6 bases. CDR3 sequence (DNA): TGTGCCAGCAGCCGCACCACCCCAGGGGAGGGTCTGGGTAGCGGGAATTCCGAGCAGTACTTC. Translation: CASSRTTPGEGLGSGNSEQYF.

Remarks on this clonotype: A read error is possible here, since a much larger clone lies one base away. The CDR3 region is CASSPVGASGYNDQFF. As DNA, the CDR3 is TGTGCCAGCAGCCCTGTAGGGGCTAGCGGTTACAATGATCAGTTCTTC. This sequence joins TRBV5-5 and TRBJ2-5; 7 nucleotides agree with TRBD2. The J call could be wrong; TRBJ2-1 is a better fit for the DNA end. The germline CDR1 and CDR2 sequences are SGHKS and YYEKEE (reference sequence). The CDR3 covers 16 residues.

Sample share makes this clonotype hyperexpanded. CDR3 coding DNA: TGTGCCAGTAACCCCGCAGGGGGGTCCGGGGAGCTGTTTTTT. Its protein product is CASNPAGGSGELFF. The chain joins TRBV19 to TRBJ2-2, with D possibly being TRBD1 (7 bases). CDR1 LNHDA and CDR2 SQIVND come from the germline V gene (reference sequence). The V end was cut by 7 bases, the J end by 6 bases, with 15 bases between. This CDR3 has 14 residues.

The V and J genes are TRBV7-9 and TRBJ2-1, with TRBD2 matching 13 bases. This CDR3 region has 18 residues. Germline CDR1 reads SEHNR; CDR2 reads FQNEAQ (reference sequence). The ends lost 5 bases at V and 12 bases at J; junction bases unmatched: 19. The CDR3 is CASSPTDLTSGRAWGQFF. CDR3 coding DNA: TGTGCCAGCAGCCCAACCGACCTTACTAGCGGGAGGGCTTGGGGGCAGTTCTTC.

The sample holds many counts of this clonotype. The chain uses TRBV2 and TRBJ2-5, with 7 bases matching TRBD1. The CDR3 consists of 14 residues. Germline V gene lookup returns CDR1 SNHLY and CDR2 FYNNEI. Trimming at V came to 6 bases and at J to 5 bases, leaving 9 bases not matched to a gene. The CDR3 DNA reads TGTGCCAGCAGAGTAGACAGGGTACGGGAGACCCAGTACTTC. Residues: CASRVDRVRETQYF.

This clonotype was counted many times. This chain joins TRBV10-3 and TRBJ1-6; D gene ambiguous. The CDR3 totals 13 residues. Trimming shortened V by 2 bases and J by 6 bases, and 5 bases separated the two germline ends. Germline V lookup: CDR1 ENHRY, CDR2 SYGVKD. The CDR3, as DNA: TGTGCCATCAGTGAGGGTTTTAATTCACCCCTCCACTTT. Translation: CAISEGFNSPLHF.

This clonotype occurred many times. CDR3 region: CASSPRGVSYGYTF. The CDR3 DNA reads TGCGCCAGCAGCCCCCGCGGGGTCTCCTATGGCTACACCTTC. The genes are TRBV5-1 and TRBJ1-2; D uncertain. V lost 4 bases, J lost 4 bases, and 14 bases lay in between. CDR1 and CDR2 from the germline V gene are SGHRS and YFSETQ. This CDR3 is built from 14 residues.

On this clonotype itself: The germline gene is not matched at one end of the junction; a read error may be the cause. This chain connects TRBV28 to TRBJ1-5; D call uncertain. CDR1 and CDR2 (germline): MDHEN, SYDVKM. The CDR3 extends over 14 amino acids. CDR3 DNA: TGTGCCATCAGGTATAGTAGCGGCAATCAGCCCCATCATTTT. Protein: CAIRYSSGNQPHHF.

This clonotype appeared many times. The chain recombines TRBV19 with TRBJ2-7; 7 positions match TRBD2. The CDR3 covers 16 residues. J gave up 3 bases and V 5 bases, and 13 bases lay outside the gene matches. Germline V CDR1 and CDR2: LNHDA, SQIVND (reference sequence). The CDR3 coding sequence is TGTGCCAGTAGTGCCCCTCGTGGGGGGGAGAACTACGAGCAGTACTTC. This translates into CASSAPRGGENYEQYF.

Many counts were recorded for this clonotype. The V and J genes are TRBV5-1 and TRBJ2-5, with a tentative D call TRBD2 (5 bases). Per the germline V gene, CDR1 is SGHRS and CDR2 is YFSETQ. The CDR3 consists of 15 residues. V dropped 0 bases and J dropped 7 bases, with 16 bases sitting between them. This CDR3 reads CASSLEGPPEGTQYF. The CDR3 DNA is TGCGCCAGCAGCTTGGAAGGCCCCCCAGAGGGGACCCAGTACTTC.

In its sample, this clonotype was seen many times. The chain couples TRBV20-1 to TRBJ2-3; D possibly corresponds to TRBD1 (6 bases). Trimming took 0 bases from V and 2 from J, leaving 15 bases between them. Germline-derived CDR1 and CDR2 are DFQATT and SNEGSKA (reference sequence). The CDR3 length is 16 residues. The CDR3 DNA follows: TGCAGTGCTAGAGATCTTTCAGGGGATTTCACAGATACGCAGTATTTT. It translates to CSARDLSGDFTDTQYF.

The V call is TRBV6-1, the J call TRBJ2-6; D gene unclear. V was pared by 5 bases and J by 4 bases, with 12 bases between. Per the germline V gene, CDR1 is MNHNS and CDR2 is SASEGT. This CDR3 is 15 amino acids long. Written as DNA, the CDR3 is TGTGCCAGCAGTCAGATTGGTATGGGGGCCAACGTCCTGACTTTC. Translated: CASSQIGMGANVLTF.

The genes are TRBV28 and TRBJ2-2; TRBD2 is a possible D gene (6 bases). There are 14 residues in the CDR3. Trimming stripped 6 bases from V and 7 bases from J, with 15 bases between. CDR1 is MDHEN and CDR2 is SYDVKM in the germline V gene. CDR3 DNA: TGTGCCAGCAGACAAACTAGCTCCCACGGGGAGCTGTTTTTT. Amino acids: CASRQTSSHGELFF.

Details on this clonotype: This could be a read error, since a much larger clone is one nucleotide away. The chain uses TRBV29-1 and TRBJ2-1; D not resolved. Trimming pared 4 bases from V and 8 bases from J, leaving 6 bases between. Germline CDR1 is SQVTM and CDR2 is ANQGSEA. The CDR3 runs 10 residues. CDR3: CSVVFHEQFF. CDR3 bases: TGCAGCGTTGTATTCCATGAGCAGTTCTTC.

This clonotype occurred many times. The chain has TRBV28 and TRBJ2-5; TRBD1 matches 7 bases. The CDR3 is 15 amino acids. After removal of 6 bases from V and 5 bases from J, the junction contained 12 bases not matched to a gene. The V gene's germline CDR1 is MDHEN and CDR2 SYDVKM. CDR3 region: CASSPHRGGEETQYF. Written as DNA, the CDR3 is TGTGCCAGCAGCCCGCACAGGGGTGGTGAGGAGACCCAGTACTTC.

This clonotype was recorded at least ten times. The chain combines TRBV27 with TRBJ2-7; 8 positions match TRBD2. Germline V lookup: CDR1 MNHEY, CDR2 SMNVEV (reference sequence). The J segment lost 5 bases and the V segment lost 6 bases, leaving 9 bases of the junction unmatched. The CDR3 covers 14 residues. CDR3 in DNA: TGTGCCAGCAGACCTGGGACGGGGGGGGACGAGCAGTACTTC. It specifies CASRPGTGGDEQYF.

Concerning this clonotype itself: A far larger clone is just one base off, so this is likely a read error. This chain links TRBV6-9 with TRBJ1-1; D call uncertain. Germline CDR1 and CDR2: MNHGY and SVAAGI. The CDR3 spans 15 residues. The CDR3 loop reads CASSYGRAFNTESFF. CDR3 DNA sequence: TGTGCCAGCAGTTACGGGCGAGCCTTTAACACTGAATCTTTCTTT.

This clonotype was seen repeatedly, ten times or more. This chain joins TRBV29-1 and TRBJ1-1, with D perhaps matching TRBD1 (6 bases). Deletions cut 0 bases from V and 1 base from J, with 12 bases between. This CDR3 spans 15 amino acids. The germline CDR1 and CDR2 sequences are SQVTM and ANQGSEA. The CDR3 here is CSVEDLRGGNTEAFF. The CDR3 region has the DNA TGCAGCGTTGAAGATCTGAGGGGGGGGAACACTGAAGCTTTCTTT.

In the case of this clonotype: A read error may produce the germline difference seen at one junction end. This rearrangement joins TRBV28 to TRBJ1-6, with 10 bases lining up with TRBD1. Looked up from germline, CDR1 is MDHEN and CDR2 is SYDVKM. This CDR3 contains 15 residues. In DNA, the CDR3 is TGTGCCAGCAACCGGACAGGGGGGGATAATTCACCCCTCCAATTT. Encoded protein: CASNRTGGDNSPLQF.

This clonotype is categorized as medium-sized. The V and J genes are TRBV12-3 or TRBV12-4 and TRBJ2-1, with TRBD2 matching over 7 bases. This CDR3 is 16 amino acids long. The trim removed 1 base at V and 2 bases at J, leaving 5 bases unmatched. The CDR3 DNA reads TGTGCCAGCAGTTTAGGGCTCGCGGGAGCCTACAATGAGCAGTTCTTC. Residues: CASSLGLAGAYNEQFF.

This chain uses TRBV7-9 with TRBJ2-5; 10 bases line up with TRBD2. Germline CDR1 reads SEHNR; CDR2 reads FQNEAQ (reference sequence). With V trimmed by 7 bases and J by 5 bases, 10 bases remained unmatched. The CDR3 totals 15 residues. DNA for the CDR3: TGTGCCAGCACCGTTGGGATAGCGGGAGGTGAGACCCAGTACTTC. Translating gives CASTVGIAGGETQYF.